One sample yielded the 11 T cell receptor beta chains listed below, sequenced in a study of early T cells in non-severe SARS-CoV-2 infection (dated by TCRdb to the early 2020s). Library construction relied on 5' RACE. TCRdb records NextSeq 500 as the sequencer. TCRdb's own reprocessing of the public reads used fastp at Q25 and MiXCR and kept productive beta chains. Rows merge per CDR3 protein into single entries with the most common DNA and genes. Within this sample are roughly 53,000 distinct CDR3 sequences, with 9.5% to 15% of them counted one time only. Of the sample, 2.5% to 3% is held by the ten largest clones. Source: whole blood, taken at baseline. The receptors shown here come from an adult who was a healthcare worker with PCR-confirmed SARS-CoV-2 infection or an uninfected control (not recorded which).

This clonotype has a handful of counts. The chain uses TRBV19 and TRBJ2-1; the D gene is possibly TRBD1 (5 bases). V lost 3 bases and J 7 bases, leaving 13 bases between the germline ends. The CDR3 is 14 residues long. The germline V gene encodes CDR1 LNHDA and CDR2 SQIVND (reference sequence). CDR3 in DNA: TGTGCCAGTAGTATTGGGCATCAGGGAAATGAGCAGTTCTTC. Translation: CASSIGHQGNEQFF.

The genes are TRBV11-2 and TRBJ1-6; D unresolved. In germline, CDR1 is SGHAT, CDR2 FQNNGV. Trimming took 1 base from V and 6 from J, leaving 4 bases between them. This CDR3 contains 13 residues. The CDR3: CASSLVANSPLHF. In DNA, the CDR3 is TGTGCCAGCAGCTTAGTAGCTAATTCACCCCTCCACTTT.

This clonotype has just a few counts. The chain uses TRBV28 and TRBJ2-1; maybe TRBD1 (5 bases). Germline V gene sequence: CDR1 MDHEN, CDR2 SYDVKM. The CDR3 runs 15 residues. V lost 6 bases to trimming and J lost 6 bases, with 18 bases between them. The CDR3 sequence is CASRKQVGQSNEQFF. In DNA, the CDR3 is TGTGCCAGCAGAAAACAGGTGGGGCAAAGCAATGAGCAGTTCTTC.

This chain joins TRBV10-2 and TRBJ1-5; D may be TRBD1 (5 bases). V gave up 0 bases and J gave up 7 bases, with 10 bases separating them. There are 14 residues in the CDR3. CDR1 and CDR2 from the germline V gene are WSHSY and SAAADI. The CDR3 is CASSESDSRQPQHF. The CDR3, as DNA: TGCGCCAGCAGTGAGTCAGACAGCAGACAGCCCCAGCATTTT.

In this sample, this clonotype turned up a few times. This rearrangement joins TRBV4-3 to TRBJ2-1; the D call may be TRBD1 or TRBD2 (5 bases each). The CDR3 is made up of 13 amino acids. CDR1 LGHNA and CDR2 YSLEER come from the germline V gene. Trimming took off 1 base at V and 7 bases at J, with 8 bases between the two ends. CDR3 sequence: CASSQVGTNEQFF. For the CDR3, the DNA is TGCGCCAGCAGCCAAGTTGGGACGAATGAGCAGTTCTTC.

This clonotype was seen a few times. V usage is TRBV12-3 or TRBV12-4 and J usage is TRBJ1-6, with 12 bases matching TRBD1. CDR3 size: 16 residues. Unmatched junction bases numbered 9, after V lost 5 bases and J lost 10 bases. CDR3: CASSLTGTGGYSPLHF. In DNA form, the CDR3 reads TGTGCCAGCAGTCTAACCGGGACAGGGGGCTACTCACCCCTCCACTTT.

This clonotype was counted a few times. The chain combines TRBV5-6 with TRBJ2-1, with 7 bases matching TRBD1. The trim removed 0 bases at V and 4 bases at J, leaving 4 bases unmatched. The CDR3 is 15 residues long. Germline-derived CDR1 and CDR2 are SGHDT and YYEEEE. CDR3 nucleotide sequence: TGTGCCAGCAGCTTGGTGGGACAGAGTTACAATGAGCAGTTCTTC. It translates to CASSLVGQSYNEQFF. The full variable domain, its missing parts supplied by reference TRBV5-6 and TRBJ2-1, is DAGVTQSPTHLIKTRGQQVTLRCSPKSGHDTVSWYQQALGQGPQFIFQYYEEEERQRGNFPDRFSGHQFPNYSSELNVNALLLGDSALYLCASSLVGQSYNEQFFGPGTRLTVL.

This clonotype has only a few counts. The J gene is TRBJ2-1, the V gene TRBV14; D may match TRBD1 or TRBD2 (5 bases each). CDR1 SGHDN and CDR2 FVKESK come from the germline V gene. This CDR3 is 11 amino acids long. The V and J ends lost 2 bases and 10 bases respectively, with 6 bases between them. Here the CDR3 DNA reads TGTGCCAGCAGCCAACGGGGCGAGCAGTTCTTC. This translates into CASSQRGEQFF.

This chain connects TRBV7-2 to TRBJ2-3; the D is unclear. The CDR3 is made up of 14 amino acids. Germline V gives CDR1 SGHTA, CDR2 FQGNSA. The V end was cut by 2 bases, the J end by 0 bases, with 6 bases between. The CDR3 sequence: CASSLRSSTDTQYF. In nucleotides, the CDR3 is TGTGCCAGCAGCTTAAGAAGCAGCACAGATACGCAGTATTTT.

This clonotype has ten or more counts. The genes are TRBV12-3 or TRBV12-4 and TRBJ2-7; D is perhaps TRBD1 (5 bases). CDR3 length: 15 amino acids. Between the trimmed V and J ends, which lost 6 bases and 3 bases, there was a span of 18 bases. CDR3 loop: CASRVKTGDDYEQYF. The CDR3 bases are TGTGCCAGCAGAGTAAAAACAGGAGATGACTACGAGCAGTACTTC.

The DNA for the CDR3 is TGCAGTGCTATCCTCCCCCTAGCCACAACGAATACGCAGTATTTT. Protein product: CSAILPLATTNTQYF. The chain employs TRBV20-1 and TRBJ2-3, with a possible D match to TRBD2 (5 bases). Germline-derived CDR1 and CDR2 are DFQATT and SNEGSKA (reference sequence). The CDR3 totals 15 residues. Trimming stripped 4 bases from V and 7 bases from J, with 21 bases between.